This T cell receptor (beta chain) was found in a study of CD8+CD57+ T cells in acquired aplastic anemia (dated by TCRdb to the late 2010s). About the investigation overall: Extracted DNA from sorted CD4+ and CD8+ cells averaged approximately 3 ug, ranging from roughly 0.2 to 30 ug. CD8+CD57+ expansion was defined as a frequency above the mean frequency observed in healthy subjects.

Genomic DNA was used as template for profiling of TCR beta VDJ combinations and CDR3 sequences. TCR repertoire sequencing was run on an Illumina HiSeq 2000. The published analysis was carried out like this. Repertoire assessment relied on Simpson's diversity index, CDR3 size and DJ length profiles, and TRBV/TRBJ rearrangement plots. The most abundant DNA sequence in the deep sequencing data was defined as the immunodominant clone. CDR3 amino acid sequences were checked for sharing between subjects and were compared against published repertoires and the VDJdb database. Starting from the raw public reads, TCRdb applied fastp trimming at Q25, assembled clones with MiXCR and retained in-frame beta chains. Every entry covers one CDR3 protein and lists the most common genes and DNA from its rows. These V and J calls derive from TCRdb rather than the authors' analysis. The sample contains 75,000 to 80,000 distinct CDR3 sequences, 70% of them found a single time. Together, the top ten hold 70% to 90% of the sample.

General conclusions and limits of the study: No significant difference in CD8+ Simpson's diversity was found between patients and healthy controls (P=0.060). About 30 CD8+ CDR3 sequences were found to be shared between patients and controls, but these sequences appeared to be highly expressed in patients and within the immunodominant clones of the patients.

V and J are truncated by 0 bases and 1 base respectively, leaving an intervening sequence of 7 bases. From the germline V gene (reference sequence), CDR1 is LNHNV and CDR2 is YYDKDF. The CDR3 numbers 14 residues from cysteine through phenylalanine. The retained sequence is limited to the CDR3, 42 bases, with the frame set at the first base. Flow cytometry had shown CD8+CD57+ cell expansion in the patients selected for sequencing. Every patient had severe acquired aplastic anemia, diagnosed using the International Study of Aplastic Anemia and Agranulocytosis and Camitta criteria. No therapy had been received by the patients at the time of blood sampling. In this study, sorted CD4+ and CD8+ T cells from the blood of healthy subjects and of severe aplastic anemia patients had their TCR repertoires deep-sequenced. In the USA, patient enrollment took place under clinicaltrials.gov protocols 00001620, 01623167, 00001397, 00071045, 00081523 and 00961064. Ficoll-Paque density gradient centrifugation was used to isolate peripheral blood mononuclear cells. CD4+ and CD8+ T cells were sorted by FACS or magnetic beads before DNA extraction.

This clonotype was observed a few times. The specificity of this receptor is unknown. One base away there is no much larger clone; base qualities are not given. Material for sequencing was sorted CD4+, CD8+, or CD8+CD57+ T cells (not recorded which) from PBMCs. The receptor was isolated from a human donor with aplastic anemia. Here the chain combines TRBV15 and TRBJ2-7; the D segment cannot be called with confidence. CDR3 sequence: CATSRELGSYEQYF. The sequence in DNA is TGTGCCACCAGCAGAGAGCTGGGATCCTACGAGCAGTACTTC.